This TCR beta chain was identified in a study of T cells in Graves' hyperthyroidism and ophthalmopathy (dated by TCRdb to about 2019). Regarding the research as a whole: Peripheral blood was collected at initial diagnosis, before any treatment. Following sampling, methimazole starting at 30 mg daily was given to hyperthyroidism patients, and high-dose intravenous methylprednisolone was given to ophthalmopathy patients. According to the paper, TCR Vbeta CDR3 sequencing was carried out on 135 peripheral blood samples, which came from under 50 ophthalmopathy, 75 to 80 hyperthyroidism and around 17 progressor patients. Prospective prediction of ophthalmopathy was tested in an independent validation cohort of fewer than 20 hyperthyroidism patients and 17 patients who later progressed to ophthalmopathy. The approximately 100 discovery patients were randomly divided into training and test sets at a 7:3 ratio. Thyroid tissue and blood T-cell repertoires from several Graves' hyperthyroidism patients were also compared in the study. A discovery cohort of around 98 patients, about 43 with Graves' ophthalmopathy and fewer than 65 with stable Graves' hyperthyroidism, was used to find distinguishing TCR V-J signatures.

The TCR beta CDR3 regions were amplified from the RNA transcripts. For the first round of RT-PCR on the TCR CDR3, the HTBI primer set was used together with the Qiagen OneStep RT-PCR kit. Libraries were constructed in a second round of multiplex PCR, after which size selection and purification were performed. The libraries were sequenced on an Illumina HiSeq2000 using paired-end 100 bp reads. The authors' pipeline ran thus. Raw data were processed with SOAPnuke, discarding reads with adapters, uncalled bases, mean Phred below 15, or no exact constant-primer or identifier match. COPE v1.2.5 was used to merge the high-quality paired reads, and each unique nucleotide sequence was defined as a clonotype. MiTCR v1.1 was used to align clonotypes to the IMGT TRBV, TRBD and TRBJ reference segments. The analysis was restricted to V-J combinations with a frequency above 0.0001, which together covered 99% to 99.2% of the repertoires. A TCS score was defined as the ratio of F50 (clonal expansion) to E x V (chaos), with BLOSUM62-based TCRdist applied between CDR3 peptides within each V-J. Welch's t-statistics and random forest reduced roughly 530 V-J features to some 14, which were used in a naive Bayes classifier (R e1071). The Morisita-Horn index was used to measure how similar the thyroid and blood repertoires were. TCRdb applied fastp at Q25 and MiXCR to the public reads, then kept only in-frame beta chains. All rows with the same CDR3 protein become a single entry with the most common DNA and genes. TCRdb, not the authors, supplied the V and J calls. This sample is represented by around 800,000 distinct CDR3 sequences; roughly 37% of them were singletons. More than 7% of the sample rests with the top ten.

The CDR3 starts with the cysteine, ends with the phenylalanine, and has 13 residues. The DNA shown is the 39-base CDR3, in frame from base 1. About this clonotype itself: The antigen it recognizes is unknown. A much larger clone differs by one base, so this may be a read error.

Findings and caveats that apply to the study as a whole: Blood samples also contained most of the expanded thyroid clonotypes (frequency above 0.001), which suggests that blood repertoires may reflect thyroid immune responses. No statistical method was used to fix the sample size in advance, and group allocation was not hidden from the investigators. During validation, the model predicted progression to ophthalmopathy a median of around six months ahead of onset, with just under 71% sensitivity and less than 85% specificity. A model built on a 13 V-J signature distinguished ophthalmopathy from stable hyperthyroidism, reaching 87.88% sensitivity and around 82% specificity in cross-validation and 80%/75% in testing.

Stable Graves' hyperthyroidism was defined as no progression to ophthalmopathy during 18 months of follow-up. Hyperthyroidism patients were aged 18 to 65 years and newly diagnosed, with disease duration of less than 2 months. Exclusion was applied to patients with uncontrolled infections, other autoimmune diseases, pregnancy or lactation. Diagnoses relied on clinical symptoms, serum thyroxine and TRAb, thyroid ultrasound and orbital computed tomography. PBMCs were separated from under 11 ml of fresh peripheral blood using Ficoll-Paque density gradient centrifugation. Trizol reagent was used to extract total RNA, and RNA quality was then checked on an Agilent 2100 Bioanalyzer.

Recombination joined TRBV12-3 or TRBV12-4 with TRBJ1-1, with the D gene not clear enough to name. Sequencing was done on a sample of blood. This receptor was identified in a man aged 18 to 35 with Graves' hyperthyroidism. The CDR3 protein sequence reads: CASSFVPRTGAFF. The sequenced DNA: TGTGCCAGCAGTTTCGTACCCCGGACTGGAGCTTTCTTT.